This T cell receptor (beta chain) was sequenced for a study of early T cells in non-severe SARS-CoV-2 infection (dated by TCRdb to the early 2020s). For the study in its entirety: Because TCR sequencing was done on bulk RNA from unsorted whole blood, the alpha and beta chains could not be paired.

Study-level results and caveats: VDJdb matching was skewed toward anti-spike CD8 responses and likely underestimated virus-specific expansions, missing private and CD4 specificities.

A case-control design nested within a healthcare worker cohort in London, UK, was used, with weekly nasopharyngeal swab PCR tests and blood sampling performed. Between 23 and 31 March 2020, the week of the UK lockdown, healthcare workers were enrolled and then followed up weekly for as long as 16 weeks. The library was built by means of 5' RACE. The listed sequencing device is NextSeq 500. In the TCR library protocol, unique molecular identifiers were attached to individual cDNA molecules to correct for PCR bias and sequencing error. Sequencing covered both TCR alpha and beta chains, and within each sample the abundances of alpha and beta sequences were tightly co-correlated. As for the authors' bioinformatics: Decombinator V4 was used to annotate TCR sequences for V gene, J gene and CDR3. Expanded TCRs were defined as changing significantly between any two time points under a Poisson model with p below 0.0001. TCR abundances were normalised to the total number of TCRs sequenced in each sample and reported as counts per million. MAIT TCRs were defined by TRAV1-2 paired with TRAJ12, TRAJ20 or TRAJ33, and iNKT TCRs by TRAV10 paired with TRAJ18. VDJdb, accessed 1 November 2021, was searched for CMV, EBV and SARS-CoV-2 annotated TCRs, excluding TCRs annotated for multiple antigens. TCRdb applied fastp at Q25 and MiXCR to the public reads, then kept only in-frame beta chains. Every distinct CDR3 protein forms one entry, paired with its most common genes and DNA. TCRdb, not the authors, supplied the V and J calls. The sample table holds 80,000 to 100,000 distinct CDR3 sequences, of which over 13% were seen once. Roughly 6.4% of the sample rests with the top ten.

A word on this clonotype: It has no known antigen specificity. It has no much larger one-base neighbor in the sample; base qualities were not kept.

The CDR3 contains 13 residues, cysteine and phenylalanine counted. Just the 39-base CDR3 DNA is kept, in frame starting at base 1. V lost 2 bases and J lost 6 bases; the stretch between them is 11 bases long. The specimen sequenced was whole blood. Recombination connected TRBV12-3 or TRBV12-4 to TRBJ2-7, with no confident D gene call. The TCR sequence derives from an adult who was a healthcare worker with PCR-confirmed SARS-CoV-2 infection or an uninfected control (not recorded which). The DNA sequence is TGTGCCAGCAGTTTAACGGGTCTGGGCGAGCAGTACTTC. It is translated as CASSLTGLGEQYF.